This record concerns one T cell receptor beta chain sequence. The antigen is not known. Alongside CTLA-4 blockade with ipilimumab, patients with chemo-refractory metastatic non-small-cell lung cancer received focal radiation. The data derive from a study of radiotherapy plus CTLA-4 blockade in lung cancer. The wider study: Disease control was seen in about 30% of patients, objective responses in 18%. Study outcomes and limitations: In blood, after radiotherapy plus ipilimumab, tumor-derived TCR clones expanded. Strongest reported response predictors: early blood clone changes and post-radiation interferon-beta.

This CDR3 region has 18 residues. Germline assignment: CDR1 SGHNT and CDR2 YYREEE (reference sequence). V trimming: 4 bases; J trimming: 2 bases; junction bases outside the gene matches: 11. Some clones are missing from TCRdb's copy, which holds only in-frame ones; the method was immunoSEQ multiplex PCR. The sample contains 35,000 to 40,000 clones, approximately 86% of which appear only once. The sequence came from a human donor with non-small cell lung cancer whose response to radiotherapy plus ipilimumab could not be evaluated. The sample here was peripheral blood, taken from a patient treated with radiotherapy plus ipilimumab. The gene calls are TRBV5-4 and TRBJ2-3; 12 bases align to TRBD2. In nucleotides, the CDR3 is TGTGCCAGCAGCCGAAGCCAACTAGCGGGAGGCCCCACAGATACGCAGTATTTT. Residues: CASSRSQLAGGPTDTQYF.